This is a list of T cell receptor beta chains from one sample in a study of blood T cell repertoires in COVID-19. The repertoire was sequenced with immunoSEQ multiplex PCR; TCRdb's copy has only in-frame clones and lacks some. The sample carries about 130,000 clones, roughly 90% recorded once. Specimen: peripheral blood. These receptor sequences come from a woman older than 75 with acute or convalescent COVID-19. Both conserved end residues are part of each CDR3. The order of the fields is clone size, V gene, D gene, J gene, CDR3 protein, CDR3 DNA. D genes are given only for firm matches. Size tells how often a clone was seen (once, few, many) or the class of an expanded clone, and some rows leave it out.

NA	TRBV6-2/TRBV6-3	TRBD1	TRBJ1-6	CASSYSDRVNSPLHF	TGTGCCAGCAGTTACTCGGACAGGGTGAATTCACCCCTCCACTTT
NA	TRBV5-5	TRBD1	TRBJ1-2	CASSLAWSTGSYGYTF	TGTGCCAGCAGCTTGGCCTGGTCGACAGGGAGCTATGGCTACACCTTC
NA	TRBV9	NA	TRBJ1-1	CASSVGTPGENTEAFF	TGTGCCAGCAGCGTGGGGACACCCGGGGAGAACACTGAAGCTTTCTTT
NA	TRBV7-9	NA	TRBJ2-3	CASTLAGTDTQYF	TGTGCCAGCACCCTAGCAGGAACAGATACGCAGTATTTT
NA	TRBV19	NA	TRBJ1-2	CASSGQPPYGYTF	TGTGCCAGTAGTGGACAGCCGCCTTATGGCTACACCTTC
NA	TRBV18	NA	TRBJ2-1	CASSPQGDEQFF	TGTGCCAGCTCACCACAAGGGGATGAGCAGTTCTTC
NA	TRBV18	TRBD1	TRBJ1-1	CASSLNPGQGLTEAFF	TGTGCCAGCTCACTTAATCCGGGACAGGGGTTGACTGAAGCTTTCTTT
NA	TRBV7-3	NA	TRBJ2-1	CASSHHRTTSYNEQFF	TGTGCCAGCAGCCACCACAGGACTACCTCCTACAATGAGCAGTTCTTC
NA	TRBV3-1/TRBV3-2	NA	TRBJ1-1	CASSQGGLTEAFF	TGTGCCAGCAGCCAAGGGGGGCTCACTGAAGCTTTCTTT
once	TRBV24-1	TRBD2	TRBJ2-3	CATRGGWTDTQYF	TGTGCCACTCGGGGGGGGTGGACAGATACGCAGTATTTT
once	TRBV5-1	TRBD1	TRBJ1-2	CASSSETGGIYGYTF	TGCGCCAGCAGCTCAGAGACAGGGGGCATCTATGGCTACACCTTC
NA	TRBV19	NA	TRBJ1-4	CASSTDRSTEKLFF	TGTGCCAGTAGTACCGACAGGAGTACTGAAAAACTGTTTTTT
NA	TRBV29-1	TRBD2	TRBJ2-1	CSVDASGGNEQFF	TGCAGCGTTGATGCTAGCGGGGGCAATGAGCAGTTCTTC
NA	TRBV5-1	NA	TRBJ2-7	CASSLQEGPYEQYF	TGCGCCAGCAGCTTACAGGAAGGACCCTACGAGCAGTACTTC
NA	TRBV4-3	NA	TRBJ2-2	CASSQDGATGELFF	TGCGCCAGCAGCCAAGACGGTGCCACCGGGGAGCTGTTTTTT
NA	TRBV6-5	NA	TRBJ1-1	CASREAPDTEAFF	TGTGCCAGCAGGGAGGCTCCCGACACTGAAGCTTTCTTT
NA	TRBV4-3	NA	TRBJ1-1	CASSPQVALNTEAFF	TGCGCCAGCAGCCCCCAGGTGGCTTTGAACACTGAAGCTTTCTTT
NA	TRBV28	TRBD1	TRBJ2-5	CASSYDRVRETQYF	TGTGCCAGCAGCTATGACAGGGTGCGGGAGACCCAGTACTTC
NA	TRBV6-5	NA	TRBJ2-7	CASSLQGAGEQYF	TGTGCCAGCAGTCTACAGGGTGCCGGTGAGCAGTACTTC
NA	TRBV5-1	NA	TRBJ1-3	CASSLAGTGNTIYF	TGCGCCAGCAGCTTGGCAGGGACTGGAAACACCATATATTTT
NA	TRBV15	NA	TRBJ1-4	CATSTRGKGNEKLFF	TGTGCCACCAGCACGCGGGGGAAGGGTAATGAAAAACTGTTTTTT
NA	TRBV12-5	TRBD1	TRBJ1-1	CASGLVLGTGGTEAFF	TGTGCTAGTGGTTTGGTATTGGGGACAGGGGGCACTGAAGCTTTCTTT
NA	TRBV19	TRBD2	TRBJ2-1	CASSQGSGPYNEQFF	TGTGCCAGTAGTCAAGGTAGCGGGCCCTACAATGAGCAGTTCTTC
once	TRBV7-2	TRBD1	TRBJ1-2	CASSRDREGYGYTF	TGTGCCAGCAGCCGGGACAGGGAGGGGTATGGCTACACCTTC
NA	TRBV27	NA	TRBJ2-7	CASSLGATPYEQYF	TGTGCCAGCAGTTTGGGCGCCACACCCTACGAGCAGTACTTC
NA	TRBV4-3	TRBD2	TRBJ2-5	CASSQGLAAQETQYF	TGCGCCAGCAGCCAGGGACTAGCGGCCCAAGAGACCCAGTACTTC
NA	TRBV5-1	NA	TRBJ2-1	CASSLGGSYNEQFF	TGCGCCAGCAGCTTAGGGGGCTCCTACAATGAGCAGTTCTTC
NA	TRBV5-6	NA	TRBJ2-2	CASSLRQTRNTGELFF	TGTGCCAGCAGCTTACGACAGACACGCAACACCGGGGAGCTGTTTTTT
NA	TRBV7-8	NA	TRBJ1-2	CASSPDRYGYTF	TGTGCCAGCAGCCCCGACAGATATGGCTACACCTTC
NA	TRBV4-2	TRBD2	TRBJ2-5	CASSQGTSGFQETQYF	TGTGCCAGCAGCCAAGGGACTAGCGGCTTCCAAGAGACCCAGTACTTC
NA	TRBV5-1	NA	TRBJ2-1	CASSLDYGTNNEQFF	TGCGCCAGCAGCTTGGATTACGGAACTAACAATGAGCAGTTCTTC
NA	TRBV6-2/TRBV6-3	NA	TRBJ2-7	CASSRGERREQYF	TGTGCCAGCAGTCGCGGGGAGAGGCGTGAGCAGTACTTC
NA	TRBV5-1	TRBD1	TRBJ2-5	CASSLDGTGIQETQYF	TGCGCCAGCAGCTTGGACGGGACAGGGATACAAGAGACCCAGTACTTC
few	TRBV4-1	NA	TRBJ1-2	CASSQEESVDVLIYGYTF	TGCGCCAGCAGCCAAGAGGAAAGCGTTGACGTACTGATCTATGGCTACACCTTC
NA	TRBV9	NA	TRBJ1-1	CASSVGGVDGTEAFF	TGTGCCAGCAGCGTAGGGGGGGTGGACGGCACTGAAGCTTTCTTT
NA	TRBV2	NA	TRBJ1-5	CASSERQGNQPQHF	TGTGCCAGCAGTGAACGGCAGGGGAATCAGCCCCAGCATTTT
few	TRBV18	NA	TRBJ1-1	CASSNNAADEAFF	TGTGCCAGCTCAAACAATGCGGCGGATGAAGCTTTCTTT
NA	TRBV12-3/TRBV12-4	TRBD1	TRBJ1-2	CASSQGQTNGYTF	TGTGCCAGCAGCCAGGGACAGACAAATGGCTACACCTTC
NA	TRBV2	NA	TRBJ2-3	CASVRGLSTDTQYF	TGTGCCAGCGTTAGGGGACTCTCGACAGATACGCAGTATTTT
NA	TRBV9	TRBD2	TRBJ2-3	CASSSRAGGKSTDTQYF	TGTGCCAGCAGCTCCCGAGCGGGAGGGAAGAGCACAGATACGCAGTATTTT